This T cell receptor (beta chain) was captured by sequencing in a study of T cell repertoires in cytomegalovirus infection. In this sample, this clonotype turned up a few times. Trimming at V came to 1 base and at J to 4 bases, leaving 13 bases not matched to a gene. The CDR3 totals 18 residues. Germline values: CDR1 MGHDK, CDR2 SYGVNS. One entry per CDR3 protein results from TCRdb running MiXCR on the reads. Here the sample spans fewer than 550,000 distinct CDR3 sequences, approximately 15% being singletons. V gene TRBV25-1 combines with J gene TRBJ2-5; 9 bases match TRBD1. The TCR sequence derives from a human donor in good health (CMV status not recorded). Some clones in this sample may be carry-over from other donors' samples. Sequencing was carried out using CD8+ T cells from PBMCs. CDR3 DNA sequence: TGTGCCAGCAGTGAATTCGAGGGACAGGGTATGGTGGGAGAGACCCAGTACTTC. Translated, it gives CASSEFEGQGMVGETQYF.